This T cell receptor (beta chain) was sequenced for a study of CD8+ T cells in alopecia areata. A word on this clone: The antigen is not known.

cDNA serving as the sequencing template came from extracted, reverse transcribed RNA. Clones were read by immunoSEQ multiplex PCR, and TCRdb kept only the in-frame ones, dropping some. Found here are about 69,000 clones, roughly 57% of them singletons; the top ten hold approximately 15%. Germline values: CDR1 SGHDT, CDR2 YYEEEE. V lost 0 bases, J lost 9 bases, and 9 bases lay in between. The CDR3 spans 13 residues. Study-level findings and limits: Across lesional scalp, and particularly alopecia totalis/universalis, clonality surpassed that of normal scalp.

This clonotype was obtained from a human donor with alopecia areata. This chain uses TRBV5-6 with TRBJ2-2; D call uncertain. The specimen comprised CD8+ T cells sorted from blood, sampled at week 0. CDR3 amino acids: CASSLVLSRELFF. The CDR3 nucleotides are TGTGCCAGCAGCTTGGTGTTGAGCAGGGAGCTGTTTTTT.